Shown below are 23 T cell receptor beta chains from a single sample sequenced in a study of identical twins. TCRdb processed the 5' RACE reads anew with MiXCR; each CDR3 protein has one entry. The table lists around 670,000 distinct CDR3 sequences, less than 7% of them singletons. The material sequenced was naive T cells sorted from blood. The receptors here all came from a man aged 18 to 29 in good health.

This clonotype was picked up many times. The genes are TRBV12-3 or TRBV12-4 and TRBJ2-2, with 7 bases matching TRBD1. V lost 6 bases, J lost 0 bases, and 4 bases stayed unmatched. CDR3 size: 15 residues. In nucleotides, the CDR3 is TGTGCCAGCAGCCAGGGACAGCCGAACACCGGGGAGCTGTTTTTT. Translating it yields CASSQGQPNTGELFF.

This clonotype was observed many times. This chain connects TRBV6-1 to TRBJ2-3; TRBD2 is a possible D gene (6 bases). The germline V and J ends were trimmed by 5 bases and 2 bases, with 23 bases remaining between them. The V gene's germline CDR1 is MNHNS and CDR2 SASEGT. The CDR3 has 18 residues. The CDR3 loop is CASSPTPGIAENTDTQYF. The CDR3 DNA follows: TGTGCCAGCAGTCCCACCCCTGGGATAGCGGAAAACACAGATACGCAGTATTTT.

CDR3 in amino acids: CASSYRLGTDRNEQFF. The CDR3 nucleotides read TGTGCCAGCAGTTACCGTCTCGGTACGGATAGGAATGAGCAGTTCTTC. The rearrangement uses TRBV6-2 or TRBV6-3 and TRBJ2-1; D ambiguous. Germline assignment: CDR1 MNHEY and CDR2 SVGEGT. Trimming left V 2 bases short and J 7 bases short, with 18 bases between. The CDR3 is made up of 16 amino acids.

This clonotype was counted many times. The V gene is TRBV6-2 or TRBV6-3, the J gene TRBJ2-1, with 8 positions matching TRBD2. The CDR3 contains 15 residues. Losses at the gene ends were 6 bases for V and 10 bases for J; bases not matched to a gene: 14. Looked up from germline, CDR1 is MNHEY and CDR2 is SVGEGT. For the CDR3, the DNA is TGTGCCAGCAGCCCCCCGGGACTAGAACAGCGAGAGCAGTTCTTC. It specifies CASSPPGLEQREQFF.

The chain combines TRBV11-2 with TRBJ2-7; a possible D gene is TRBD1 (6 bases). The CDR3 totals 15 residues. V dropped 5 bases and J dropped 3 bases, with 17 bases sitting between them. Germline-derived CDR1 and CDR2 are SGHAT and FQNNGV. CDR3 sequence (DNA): TGTGCCAGCAGCGTACCGGGACAAGAATTCTACGAGCAGTACGTC. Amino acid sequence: CASSVPGQEFYEQYV.

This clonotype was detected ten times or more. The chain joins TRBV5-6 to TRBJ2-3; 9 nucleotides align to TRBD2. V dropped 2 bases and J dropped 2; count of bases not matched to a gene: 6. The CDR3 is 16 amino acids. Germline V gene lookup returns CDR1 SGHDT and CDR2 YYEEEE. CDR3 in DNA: TGTGCCAGCAGCTTTAACGGCGGGAGGGCCACAGATACGCAGTATTTT. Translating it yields CASSFNGGRATDTQYF.

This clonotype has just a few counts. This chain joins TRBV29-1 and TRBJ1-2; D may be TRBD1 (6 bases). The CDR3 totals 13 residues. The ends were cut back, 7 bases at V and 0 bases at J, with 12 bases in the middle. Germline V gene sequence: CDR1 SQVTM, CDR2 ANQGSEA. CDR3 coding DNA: TGCAGCGGAGCAGGGGAGGCTAACTATGGCTACACCTTC. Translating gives CSGAGEANYGYTF.

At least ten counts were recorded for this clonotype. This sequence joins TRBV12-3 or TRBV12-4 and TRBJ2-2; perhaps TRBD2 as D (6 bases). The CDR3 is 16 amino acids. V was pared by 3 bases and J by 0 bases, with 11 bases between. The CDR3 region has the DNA TGTGCCAGCAGTTTTCTGCGGGGAGCGAACACCGGGGAGCTGTTTTTT. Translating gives CASSFLRGANTGELFF.

The DNA of the CDR3 is TGTGCCAGCGGGACCGGGGCCAACGTCCTGACTTTC. It codes for CASGTGANVLTF. This sequence joins TRBV14 and TRBJ2-6; the D call may be TRBD1 or TRBD2 (5 bases each). Germline-derived CDR1 and CDR2 are SGHDN and FVKESK. V lost 8 bases and J 4 bases, leaving 6 bases between the germline ends. This CDR3 has 12 amino acids.

DNA of the CDR3: TGTGCCAGCAGCATCACAGGTTTGGGCACTGAAGCTTTCTTT. Amino acids: CASSITGLGTEAFF. The rearrangement uses TRBV7-9 and TRBJ1-1, with D maybe TRBD1 (5 bases). The ends were cut back, 5 bases at V and 4 bases at J, with 14 bases in the middle. Germline V gives CDR1 SEHNR, CDR2 FQNEAQ (reference sequence). This CDR3 has 14 amino acids.

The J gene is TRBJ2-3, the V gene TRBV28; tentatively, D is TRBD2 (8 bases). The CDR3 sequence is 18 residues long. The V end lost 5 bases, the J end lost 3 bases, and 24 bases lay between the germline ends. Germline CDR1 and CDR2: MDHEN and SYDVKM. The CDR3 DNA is TGTGCCAGCAGTAGCCTTCAGGGGGTAGCGGGGTCGACAGATACGCAGTATTTT. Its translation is CASSSLQGVAGSTDTQYF.

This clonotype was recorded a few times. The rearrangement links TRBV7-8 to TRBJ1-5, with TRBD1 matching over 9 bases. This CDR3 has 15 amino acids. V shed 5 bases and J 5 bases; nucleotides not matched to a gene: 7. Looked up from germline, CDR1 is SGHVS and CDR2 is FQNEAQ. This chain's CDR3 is CASSQYRTGDQPQHF. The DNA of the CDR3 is TGTGCCAGCAGCCAATACAGGACAGGGGATCAGCCCCAGCATTTT.

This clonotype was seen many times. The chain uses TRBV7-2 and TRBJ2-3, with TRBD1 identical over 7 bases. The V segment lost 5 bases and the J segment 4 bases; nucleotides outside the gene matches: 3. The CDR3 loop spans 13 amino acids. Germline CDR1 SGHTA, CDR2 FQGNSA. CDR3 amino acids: CASSRQGADTQYF. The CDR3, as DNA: TGTGCCAGCAGCCGTCAGGGGGCAGATACGCAGTATTTT.

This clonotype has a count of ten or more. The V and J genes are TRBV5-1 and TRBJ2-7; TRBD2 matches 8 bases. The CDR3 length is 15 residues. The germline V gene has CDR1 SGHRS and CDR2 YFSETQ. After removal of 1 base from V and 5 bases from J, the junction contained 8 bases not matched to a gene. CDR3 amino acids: CASSLSSGGRDEQYF. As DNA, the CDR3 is TGCGCCAGCAGCTTGAGCAGCGGGGGTCGGGACGAGCAGTACTTC. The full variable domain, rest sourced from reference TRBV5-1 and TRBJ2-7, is KAGVTQTPRYLIKTRGQQVTLSCSPISGHRSVSWYQQTPGQGLQFLFEYFSETQRNKGNFPGRFSGRQFSNSRSEMNVSTLELGDSALYLCASSLSSGGRDEQYFGPGTRLTVT.

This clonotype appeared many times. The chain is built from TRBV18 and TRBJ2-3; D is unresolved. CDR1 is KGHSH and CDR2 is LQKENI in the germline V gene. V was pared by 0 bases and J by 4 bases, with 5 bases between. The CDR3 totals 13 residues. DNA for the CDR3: TGTGCCAGCTCACCACCCATGGCAGATACGCAGTATTTT. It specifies CASSPPMADTQYF.

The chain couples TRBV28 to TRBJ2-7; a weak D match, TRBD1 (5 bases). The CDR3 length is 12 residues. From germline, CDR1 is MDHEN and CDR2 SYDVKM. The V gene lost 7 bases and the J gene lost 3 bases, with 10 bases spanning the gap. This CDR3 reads CASTDSNYEQYF. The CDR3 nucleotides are TGTGCCAGCACCGACAGCAACTACGAGCAGTACTTC.

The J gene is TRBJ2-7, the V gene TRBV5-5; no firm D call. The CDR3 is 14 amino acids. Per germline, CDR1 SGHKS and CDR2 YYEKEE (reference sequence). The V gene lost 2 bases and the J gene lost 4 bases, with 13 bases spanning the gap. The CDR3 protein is CASSFRTNWYEQYF. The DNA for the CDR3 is TGTGCCAGCAGCTTCCGTACTAACTGGTACGAGCAGTACTTC.

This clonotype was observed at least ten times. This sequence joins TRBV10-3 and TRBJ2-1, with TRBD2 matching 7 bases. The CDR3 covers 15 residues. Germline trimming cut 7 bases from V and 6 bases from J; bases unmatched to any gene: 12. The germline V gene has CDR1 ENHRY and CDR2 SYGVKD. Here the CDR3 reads CAINRAGIPSNEQFF. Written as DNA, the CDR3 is TGTGCCATCAATCGAGCGGGAATACCTTCCAATGAGCAGTTCTTC.

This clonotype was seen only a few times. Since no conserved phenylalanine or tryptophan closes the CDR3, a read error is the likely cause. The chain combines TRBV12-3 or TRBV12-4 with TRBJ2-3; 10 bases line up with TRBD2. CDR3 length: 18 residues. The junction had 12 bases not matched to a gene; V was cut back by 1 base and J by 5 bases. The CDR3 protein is CASSLGGPGLAGEDTQYS. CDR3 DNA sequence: TGTGCCAGCAGTTTAGGCGGTCCTGGGCTAGCGGGAGAAGATACGCAGTATTCT.

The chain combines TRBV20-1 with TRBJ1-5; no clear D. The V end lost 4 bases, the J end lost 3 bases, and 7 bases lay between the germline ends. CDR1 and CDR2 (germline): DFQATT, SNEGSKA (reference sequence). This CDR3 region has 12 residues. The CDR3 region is CSATQDNQPQHF. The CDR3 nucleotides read TGCAGTGCTACCCAGGACAATCAGCCCCAGCATTTT.

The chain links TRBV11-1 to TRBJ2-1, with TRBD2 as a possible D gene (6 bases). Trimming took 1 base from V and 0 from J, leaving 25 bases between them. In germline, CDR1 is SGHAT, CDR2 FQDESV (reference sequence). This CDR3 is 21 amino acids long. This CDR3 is CASSLVGVGTGARSSYNEQFF. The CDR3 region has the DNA TGTGCCAGCAGCTTAGTAGGGGTAGGGACTGGCGCAAGGAGCTCCTACAATGAGCAGTTCTTC.

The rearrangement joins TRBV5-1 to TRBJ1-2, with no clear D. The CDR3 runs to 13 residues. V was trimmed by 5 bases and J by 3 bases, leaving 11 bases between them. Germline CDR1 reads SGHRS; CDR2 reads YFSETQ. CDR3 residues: CASSPDVYYGYTF. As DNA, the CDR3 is TGCGCCAGCAGTCCCGACGTATACTATGGCTACACCTTC.

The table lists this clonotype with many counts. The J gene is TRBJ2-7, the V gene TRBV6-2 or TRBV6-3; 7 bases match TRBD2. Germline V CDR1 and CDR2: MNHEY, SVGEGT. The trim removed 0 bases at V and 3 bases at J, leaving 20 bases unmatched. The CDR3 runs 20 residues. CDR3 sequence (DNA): TGTGCCAGCAGTTACTCGACGGAGGACGCGTCCACGGGGGACTACTACGAGCAGTACGTC. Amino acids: CASSYSTEDASTGDYYEQYV.